These 26 T cell receptor beta chains originate from one sample sequenced in a study of T cells of healthy individuals. MiXCR, applied by TCRdb to the 5' RACE reads, yields one record per CDR3 protein. The repertoire consists of tens of thousands of distinct CDR3 sequences, with about a sixth occurring once and the leading ten covering about 4.7%. The receptors originated from a human donor in good health.

The chain couples TRBV7-9 to TRBJ2-3; weak D call: TRBD2 (6 bases). Trimming left V 5 bases short and J 8 bases short, with 11 bases between. CDR3 length: 12 residues. The germline gives CDR1 SEHNR, CDR2 FQNEAQ (reference sequence). CDR3 sequence: CASSLEGGTQYF. As DNA, the CDR3 is TGTGCCAGCAGCCTTGAGGGAGGTACGCAGTATTTT.

This clonotype was recorded a few times. The chain is built from TRBV7-9 and TRBJ2-5; 10 bases agree with TRBD1. Germline CDR1 is SEHNR and CDR2 is FQNEAQ (reference sequence). The CDR3 has 16 residues. Losses at the gene ends were 1 base for V and 2 bases for J; bases not matched to a gene: 4. The CDR3 DNA is TGTGCCAGCAGCTTAGAGAGGGACAGGGGACAAGAGACCCAGTACTTC. Protein sequence: CASSLERDRGQETQYF.

This clonotype has at least ten counts. The rearrangement links TRBV5-1 to TRBJ2-3; D not certain. This CDR3 is built from 13 residues. Germline CDR1 SGHRS, CDR2 YFSETQ. Trimming stripped 1 base from V and 6 bases from J, with 9 bases between. The CDR3 spells CASSLKWSDTQYF. CDR3 sequence (DNA): TGCGCCAGCAGCTTGAAGTGGTCGGATACGCAGTATTTT.

In its sample, this clonotype was seen a few times. This chain connects TRBV29-1 to TRBJ2-3, with 12 bases identical to TRBD2. Germline assignment: CDR1 SQVTM and CDR2 ANQGSEA. This CDR3 contains 15 residues. The V gene end was trimmed by 7 bases and the J gene end by 5 bases; junction bases not matched to a gene: 10. The CDR3 nucleotides are TGCAGCGCACCTCTAGCGGGGGGGCTGGGAGATACGCAGTATTTT. It encodes CSAPLAGGLGDTQYF.

This clonotype was recorded many times. The chain combines TRBV28 with TRBJ2-7, with 8 bases identical to TRBD2. The germline CDR1 and CDR2 sequences are MDHEN and SYDVKM. The length of the CDR3 is 13 residues. Trimming cost V 7 bases and J 5 bases; bases outside gene matches: 7. CDR3 nucleotides: TGTGCCAGCACCCCGGGAGGGGCCCACGAGCAGTACTTC. Translated, it gives CASTPGGAHEQYF.

V usage is TRBV5-1 and J usage is TRBJ1-1, with TRBD1 as a possible D gene (5 bases). This CDR3 has 13 residues. CDR1 SGHRS and CDR2 YFSETQ come from the germline V gene. V was clipped by 3 bases and J by 4 bases, with 10 bases between them. The chain's CDR3 is CASSSQDFTEAFF. The CDR3, as DNA: TGCGCCAGCAGCTCACAGGATTTCACTGAAGCTTTCTTT.

This chain links TRBV7-3 with TRBJ2-5; possible D gene TRBD1, 6 bases. V gave up 5 bases and J gave up 5 bases, with 21 bases separating them. The CDR3 consists of 16 residues. Germline values: CDR1 SGHTA, CDR2 FQGTGA. The CDR3 region is CASSRYPRGRAETQYF. The CDR3, as DNA: TGTGCCAGCAGCCGATACCCCAGGGGAAGGGCGGAGACCCAGTACTTC.

Turning to this clonotype: A much larger clone lies one base from this, so it may be a read error. The chain uses TRBV7-2 and TRBJ2-1; 12 bases agree with TRBD2. J was trimmed by 5 bases and V by 5 bases; bases with no gene match: 4. Looked up from germline, CDR1 is SGHTA and CDR2 is FQGNSA. The CDR3 has 15 residues. CDR3: CASSALAGGHNEQFF. The CDR3 bases are TGTGCCAGCAGCGCACTAGCGGGAGGCCACAATGAGCAGTTCTTC.

This clonotype was picked up a small number of times. The chain links TRBV2 to TRBJ1-6; D gene ambiguous. Trimming removed 5 bases from V and 0 bases from J, with 5 bases in between. This CDR3 comprises 14 residues. Germline assignment: CDR1 SNHLY and CDR2 FYNNEI. The CDR3 bases are TGTGCCAGCAGTCCCGACTCCTATAATTCACCCCTCCACTTT. This sequence encodes CASSPDSYNSPLHF.

The chain combines TRBV5-1 with TRBJ2-1; maybe TRBD2 (6 bases). Trimming shortened V by 0 bases and J by 5 bases, and 12 bases separated the two germline ends. CDR1 is SGHRS, CDR2 YFSETQ, per germline. The CDR3 is 15 amino acids. The CDR3 DNA is TGCGCCAGCAGCTTGGGACGGGGGATGGACAATGAGCAGTTCTTC. This encodes CASSLGRGMDNEQFF.

This chain joins TRBV7-9 and TRBJ2-5, with D perhaps assigned TRBD1 or TRBD2 (5 bases each). The CDR3 spans 15 residues. V was pared by 3 bases and J by 2 bases, with 13 bases between. Germline V gene sequence: CDR1 SEHNR, CDR2 FQNEAQ (reference sequence). CDR3 amino acids: CASSFNGAVQETQYF. The CDR3 nucleotides are TGTGCCAGCAGCTTTAACGGGGCTGTACAAGAGACCCAGTACTTC.

This clonotype was detected ten times or more. The chain joins TRBV4-2 to TRBJ2-6; D is uncertain. This CDR3 contains 16 residues. With 3 bases removed from V and 0 bases from J, the gap between germline ends came to 9 bases. Germline CDR1 LGHNA, CDR2 YNFKEQ. DNA of the CDR3: TGTGCCAGCAGCCAGCAACTCAACTCTGGGGCCAACGTCCTGACTTTC. Translation gives CASSQQLNSGANVLTF.

Ten or more counts support this clonotype. V usage is TRBV14 and J usage is TRBJ2-3, with 11 bases that match TRBD2. The germline CDR1 and CDR2 sequences are SGHDN and FVKESK. The CDR3 runs to 16 residues. The junction had 7 bases not matched to a gene; V was cut back by 1 base and J by 7 bases. CDR3 nucleotide sequence: TGTGCCAGCAGCCAAGCATGGGGACTAGCGGTTAATACGCAGTATTTT. Protein sequence: CASSQAWGLAVNTQYF.

In the case of this clonotype: This may be a read error: a much more frequent sequence differs by one nucleotide. This chain connects TRBV20-1 to TRBJ1-6; D is undetermined. The CDR3 runs 17 residues. The germline V gene encodes CDR1 DFQATT and CDR2 SNEGSKA (reference sequence). The V gene lost 3 bases and the J gene lost 0 bases, with 15 bases spanning the gap. The CDR3 is CSASVQTISSYNSPLHF. The CDR3 coding sequence is TGCAGTGCTAGTGTCCAAACGATAAGCTCCTATAATTCACCCCTCCACTTT.

This clonotype was recorded at least ten times. The rearrangement uses TRBV28 and TRBJ1-1, with 7 positions matching TRBD1. The J segment lost 0 bases and the V segment lost 10 bases, leaving 8 bases of the junction unmatched. In germline, CDR1 is MDHEN, CDR2 SYDVKM. The length of the CDR3 is 14 residues. The CDR3 reads CATNFQGVNTEAFF. CDR3 nucleotides: TGTGCCACCAATTTTCAGGGGGTGAACACTGAAGCTTTCTTT.

CDR3 DNA: TGTGCCAGCAGTTTTCGGATAAGCACAGATACGCAGTATTTT. This encodes CASSFRISTDTQYF. V is TRBV12-3 or TRBV12-4 and J is TRBJ2-3; no definite D call. Trimming removed 3 bases from V and 0 bases from J, with 7 bases in between. The CDR3 extends over 14 amino acids.

The CDR3 DNA reads as TGTGCCAGCAGTTCCCGGGACACTAAAAATTCACCCCTCCACTTT. Protein product: CASSSRDTKNSPLHF. This chain joins TRBV28 and TRBJ1-6, with D possibly TRBD1 on 6 matching bases. CDR3 size: 15 residues. The germline gives CDR1 MDHEN, CDR2 SYDVKM. V was shortened by 4 bases and J by 7 bases, with 14 bases between the two germline ends.

The rearrangement uses TRBV5-1 and TRBJ1-1; TRBD1 agrees at 7 bases. V lost 3 bases, J lost 5 bases, and 1 base stayed unmatched. The germline gives CDR1 SGHRS, CDR2 YFSETQ. The CDR3 is made up of 12 amino acids. CDR3 sequence reads: CASSSGGTEAFF. The DNA for the CDR3 is TGCGCCAGCAGCTCAGGGGGGACTGAAGCTTTCTTT.

This clonotype appeared many times. The rearrangement uses TRBV11-2 and TRBJ2-3, with D unresolved. Between the trimmed V and J ends, which lost 3 bases and 2 bases, there was a span of 12 bases. This CDR3 has 15 residues. CDR1 and CDR2 from the germline V gene are SGHAT and FQNNGV. CDR3 amino acids: CASSFRLGLTDTQYF. Here the CDR3 DNA reads TGTGCCAGCAGCTTTAGGTTAGGCCTCACAGATACGCAGTATTTT. The full variable domain, its missing parts supplied by reference TRBV11-2 and TRBJ2-3, is EAGVAQSPRYKIIEKRQSVAFWCNPISGHATLYWYQQILGQGPKLLIQFQNNGVVDDSQLPKDRFSAERLKGVDSTLKIQPAKLEDSAVYLCASSFRLGLTDTQYFGPGTRLTVL.

The CDR3 sequence: CASSPQNTEAFF. CDR3 in DNA: TGTGCCAGCAGCCCTCAAAACACTGAAGCTTTCTTT. The chain has TRBV7-2 and TRBJ1-1; D is unclear. Germline-derived CDR1 and CDR2 are SGHTA and FQGNSA. CDR3 size: 12 residues. V lost 5 bases, J lost 2 bases, and 6 bases lay in between.

The V and J genes are TRBV3-1 and TRBJ1-2; TRBD1 agrees at 10 bases. This CDR3 has 17 amino acids. V trimming: 4 bases; J trimming: 3 bases; junction bases outside the gene matches: 11. CDR1 and CDR2 (germline): LGHDT, YNNKEL (reference sequence). The CDR3 coding sequence is TGTGCCAGCAGCCTGATCCGGGACAGGGGAAAAGACTATGGCTACACCTTC. This codes for CASSLIRDRGKDYGYTF.

This clonotype was detected a few times. This chain links TRBV28 with TRBJ1-4; 10 nucleotides agree with TRBD1. Trimming cost V 5 bases and J 5 bases; bases outside gene matches: 2. Germline-derived CDR1 and CDR2 are MDHEN and SYDVKM. The CDR3 runs 14 residues. CDR3 in DNA: TGTGCCAGCAGTGACAGGGGGCTCAATGAAAAACTGTTTTTT. Protein product: CASSDRGLNEKLFF.

CDR3 bases: TGTGCCAGCAGTTTATATTTCGGGTCTGGGGCCAACGTCCTGACTTTC. Translated, it gives CASSLYFGSGANVLTF. The V gene is TRBV27, the J gene TRBJ2-6; no clear D. Germline values: CDR1 MNHEY, CDR2 SMNVEV (reference sequence). With 1 base removed from V and 1 base from J, the gap between germline ends came to 8 bases. CDR3 length equals 16 residues.

This clonotype was recorded at least ten times. V gene TRBV15 combines with J gene TRBJ2-2; D is unclear. This CDR3 is 11 amino acids long. CDR1 LNHNV and CDR2 YYDKDF come from the germline V gene (reference sequence). V was clipped by 7 bases and J by 3 bases, with 3 bases between them. The CDR3, as DNA: TGTGCCACCATGGACACCGGGGAGCTGTTTTTT. Its protein product is CATMDTGELFF.

This clonotype was seen only a few times. This rearrangement joins TRBV7-3 to TRBJ1-5; the D gene is possibly TRBD1 (6 bases). Germline CDR1 SGHTA, CDR2 FQGTGA. Trimming left V 7 bases short and J 3 bases short, with 10 bases between. The length of the CDR3 is 13 residues. CDR3 DNA: TGTGCCAGCAATCAGGGGCCCAATCAGCCCCAGCATTTT. Its protein product is CASNQGPNQPQHF.

This clonotype was seen ten or more times. This rearrangement joins TRBV6-5 to TRBJ2-3; no definite D call. In germline, CDR1 is MNHEY, CDR2 SVGAGI. V shed 6 bases and J shed 6 bases, with 10 bases lying between them. CDR3 length: 12 amino acids. Here the CDR3 reads CASSSRGDTQYF. The CDR3 bases are TGTGCCAGCAGCTCTCGCGGCGATACGCAGTATTTT.